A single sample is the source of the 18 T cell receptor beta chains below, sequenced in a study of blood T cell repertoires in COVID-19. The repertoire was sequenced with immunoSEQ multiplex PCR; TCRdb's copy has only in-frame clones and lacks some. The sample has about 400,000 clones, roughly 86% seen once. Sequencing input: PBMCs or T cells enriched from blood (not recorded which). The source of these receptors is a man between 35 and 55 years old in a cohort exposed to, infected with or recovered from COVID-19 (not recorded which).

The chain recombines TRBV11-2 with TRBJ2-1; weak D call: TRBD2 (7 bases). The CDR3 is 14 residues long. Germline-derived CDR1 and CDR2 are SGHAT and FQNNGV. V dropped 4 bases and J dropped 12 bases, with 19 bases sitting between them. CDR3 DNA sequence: TGTGCCAGCAGCTCTAGCGGAGGGACAAACTGGCAGTTCTTC. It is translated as CASSSSGGTNWQFF. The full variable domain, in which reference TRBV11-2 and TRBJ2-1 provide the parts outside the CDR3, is EAGVAQSPRYKIIEKRQSVAFWCNPISGHATLYWYQQILGQGPKLLIQFQNNGVVDDSQLPKDRFSAERLKGVDSTLKIQPAKLEDSAVYLCASSSSGGTNWQFFGPGTRLTVL.

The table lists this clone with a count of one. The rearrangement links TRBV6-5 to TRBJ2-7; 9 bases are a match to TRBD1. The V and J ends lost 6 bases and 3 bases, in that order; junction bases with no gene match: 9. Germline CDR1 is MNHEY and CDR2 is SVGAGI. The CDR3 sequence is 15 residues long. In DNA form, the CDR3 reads TGTGCCAGCAGAAAACCGGGACAGGGCGTCTACGAGCAGTACTTC. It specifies CASRKPGQGVYEQYF.

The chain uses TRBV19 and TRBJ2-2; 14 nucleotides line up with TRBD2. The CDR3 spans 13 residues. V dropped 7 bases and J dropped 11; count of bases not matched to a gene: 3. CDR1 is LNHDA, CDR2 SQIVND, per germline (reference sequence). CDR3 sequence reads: CASTGLAGEELFF. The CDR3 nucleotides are TGTGCCAGTACGGGACTAGCGGGAGAAGAGCTGTTTTTT.

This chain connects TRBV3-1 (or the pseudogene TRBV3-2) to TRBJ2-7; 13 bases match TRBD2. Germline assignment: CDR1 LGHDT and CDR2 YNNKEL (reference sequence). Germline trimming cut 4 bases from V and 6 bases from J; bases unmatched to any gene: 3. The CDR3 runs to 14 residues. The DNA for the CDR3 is TGTGCCAGCAGCCCGACTAGCGGGGGGTTCGAGCAGTACTTC. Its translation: CASSPTSGGFEQYF.

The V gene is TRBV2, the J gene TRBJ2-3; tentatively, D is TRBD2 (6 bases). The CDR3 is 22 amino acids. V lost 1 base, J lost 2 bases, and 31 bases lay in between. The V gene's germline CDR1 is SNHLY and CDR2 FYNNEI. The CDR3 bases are TGTGCCAGCAGTGAAGAACGACTAGTTTCACCCACTGGCGGCGTCTACACAGATACGCAGTATTTT. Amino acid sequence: CASSEERLVSPTGGVYTDTQYF.

The CDR3 sequence: CASSRQGAGNTIYF. CDR3 DNA: TGTGCCAGCAGCCGACAGGGAGCTGGAAACACCATATATTTT. The chain joins TRBV11-2 to TRBJ1-3; 7 bases align to TRBD1. The CDR3 runs 14 residues. Germline loops: CDR1 SGHAT, CDR2 FQNNGV. V dropped 5 bases and J dropped 2; count of bases not matched to a gene: 3.

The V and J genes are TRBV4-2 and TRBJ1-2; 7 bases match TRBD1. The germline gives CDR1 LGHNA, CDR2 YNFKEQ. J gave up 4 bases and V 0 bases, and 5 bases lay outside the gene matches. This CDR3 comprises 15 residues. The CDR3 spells CASSQDPRGAYGYTF. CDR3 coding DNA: TGTGCCAGCAGCCAAGACCCCAGGGGGGCCTATGGCTACACCTTC.

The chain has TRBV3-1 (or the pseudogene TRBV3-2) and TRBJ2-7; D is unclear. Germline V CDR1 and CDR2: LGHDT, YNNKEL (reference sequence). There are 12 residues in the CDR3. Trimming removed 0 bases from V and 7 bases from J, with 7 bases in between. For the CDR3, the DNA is TGTGCCAGCAGCCAAGAGGGCTGGGAGCAGTACTTC. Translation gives CASSQEGWEQYF.

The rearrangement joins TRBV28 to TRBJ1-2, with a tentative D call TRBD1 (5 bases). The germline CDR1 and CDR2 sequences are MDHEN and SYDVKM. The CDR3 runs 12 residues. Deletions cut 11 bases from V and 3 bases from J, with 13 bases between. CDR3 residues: CALGRGDYGYTF. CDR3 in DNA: TGTGCCCTCGGGAGGGGCGACTATGGCTACACCTTC.

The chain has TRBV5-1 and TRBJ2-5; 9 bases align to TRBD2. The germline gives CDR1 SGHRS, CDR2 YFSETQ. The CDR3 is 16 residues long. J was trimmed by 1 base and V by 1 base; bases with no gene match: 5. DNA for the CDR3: TGCGCCAGCAGCTTGCGCAGACTAGCGGTCCAAGAGACCCAGTACTTC. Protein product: CASSLRRLAVQETQYF.

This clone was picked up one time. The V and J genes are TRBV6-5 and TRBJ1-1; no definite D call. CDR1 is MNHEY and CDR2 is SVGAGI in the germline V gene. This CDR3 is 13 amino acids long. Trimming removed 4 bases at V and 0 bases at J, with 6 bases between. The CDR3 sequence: CASSSRVNTEAFF. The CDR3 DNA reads TGTGCCAGCAGTTCGCGGGTGAACACTGAAGCTTTCTTT.

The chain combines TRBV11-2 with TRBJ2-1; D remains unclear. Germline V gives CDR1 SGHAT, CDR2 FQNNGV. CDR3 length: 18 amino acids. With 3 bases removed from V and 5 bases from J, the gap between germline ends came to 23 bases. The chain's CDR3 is CASSFGLYSRSLDNEQFF. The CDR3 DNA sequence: TGTGCCAGCAGCTTTGGTCTCTACAGTAGGTCTTTGGACAATGAGCAGTTCTTC.

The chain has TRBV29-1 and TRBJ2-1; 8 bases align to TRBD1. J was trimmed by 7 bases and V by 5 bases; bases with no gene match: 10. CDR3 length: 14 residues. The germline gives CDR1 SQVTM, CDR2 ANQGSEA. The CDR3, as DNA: TGCAGCGTTTACCCGACAGGGGTGGGAAATGAGCAGTTCTTC. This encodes CSVYPTGVGNEQFF.

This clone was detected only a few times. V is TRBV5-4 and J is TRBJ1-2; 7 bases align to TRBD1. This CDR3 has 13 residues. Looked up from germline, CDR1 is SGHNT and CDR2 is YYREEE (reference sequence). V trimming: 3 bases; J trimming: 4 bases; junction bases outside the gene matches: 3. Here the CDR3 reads CASSSGQIYGYTF. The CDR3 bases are TGTGCCAGCAGCTCGGGACAGATCTATGGCTACACCTTC.

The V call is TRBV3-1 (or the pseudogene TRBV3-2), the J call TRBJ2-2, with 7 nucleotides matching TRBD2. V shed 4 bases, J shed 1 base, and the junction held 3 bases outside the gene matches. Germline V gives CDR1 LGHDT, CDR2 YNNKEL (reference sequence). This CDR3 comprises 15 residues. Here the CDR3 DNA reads TGTGCCAGCAGCCTCAAGCGGGGGAACACCGGGGAGCTGTTTTTT. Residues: CASSLKRGNTGELFF.

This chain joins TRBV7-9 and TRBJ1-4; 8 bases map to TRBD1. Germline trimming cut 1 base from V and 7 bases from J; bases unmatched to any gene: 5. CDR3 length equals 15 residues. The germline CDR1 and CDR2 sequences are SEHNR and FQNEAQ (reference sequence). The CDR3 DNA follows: TGTGCCAGCAGCTTAGGGACAGGGATTGCTGAAAAACTGTTTTTT. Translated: CASSLGTGIAEKLFF.

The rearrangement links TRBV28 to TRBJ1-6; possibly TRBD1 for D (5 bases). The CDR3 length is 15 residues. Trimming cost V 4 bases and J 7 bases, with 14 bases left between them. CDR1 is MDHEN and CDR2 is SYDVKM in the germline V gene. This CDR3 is CASSSYDSPNSPLHF. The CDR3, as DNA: TGTGCCAGCAGTTCATATGACAGCCCCAATTCACCCCTCCACTTT.

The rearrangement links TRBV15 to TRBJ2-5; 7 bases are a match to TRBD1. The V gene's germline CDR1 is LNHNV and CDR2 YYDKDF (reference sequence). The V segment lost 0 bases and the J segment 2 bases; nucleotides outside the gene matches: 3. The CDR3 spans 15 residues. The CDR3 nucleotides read TGTGCCACCAGCAGAGATCTGGGACAGCAAGAGACCCAGTACTTC. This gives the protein CATSRDLGQQETQYF. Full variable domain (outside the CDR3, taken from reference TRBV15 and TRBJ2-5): DAMVIQNPRYQVTQFGKPVTLSCSQTLNHNVMYWYQQKSSQAPKLLFHYYDKDFNNEADTPDNFQSRRPNTSFCFLDIRSPGLGDTAMYLCATSRDLGQQETQYFGPGTRLLVL.